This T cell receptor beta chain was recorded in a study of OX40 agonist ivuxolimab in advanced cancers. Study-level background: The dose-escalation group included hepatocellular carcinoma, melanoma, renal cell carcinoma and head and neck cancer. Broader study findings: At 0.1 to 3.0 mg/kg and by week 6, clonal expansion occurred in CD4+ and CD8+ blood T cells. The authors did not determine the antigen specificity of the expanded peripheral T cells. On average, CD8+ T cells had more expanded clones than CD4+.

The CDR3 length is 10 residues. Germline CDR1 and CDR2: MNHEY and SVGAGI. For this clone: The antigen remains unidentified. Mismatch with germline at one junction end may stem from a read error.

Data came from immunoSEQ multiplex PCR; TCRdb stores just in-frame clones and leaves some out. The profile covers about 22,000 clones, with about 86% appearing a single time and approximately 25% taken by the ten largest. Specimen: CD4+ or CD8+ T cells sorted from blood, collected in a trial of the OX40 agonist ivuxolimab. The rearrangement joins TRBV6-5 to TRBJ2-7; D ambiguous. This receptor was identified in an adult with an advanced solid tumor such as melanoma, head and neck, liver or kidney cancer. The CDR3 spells CASSEGHRRF. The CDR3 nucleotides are TGTGCCAGCAGTGAAGGGCACAGACGCTTC.